Listed here are 15 T cell receptor beta chains from one sample, sequenced in a study of PD-1 blockade in classical Hodgkin lymphoma (dated by TCRdb to about 2020). In the paper's terms, the time point label means: cycle 2 day 1 (C2D1) of nivolumab. Every trial patient had relapsed after autologous stem cell transplantation, and cohorts A, B and C differed in prior brentuximab vedotin exposure. The library relied on the immunoSEQ multiplex PCR assay. TCRdb carries this immuneACCESS record with in-frame sequences only. Its versions omit some clonotypes, under half of them owing to an unresolved V gene in the studies checked, with the rest unexplained. The sample table holds tens of thousands of clones, of which less than 80% were seen once. Over 2.5% of the sample lies in the top ten. The material was peripheral blood mononuclear cells (PBMCs), obtained before the second cycle of nivolumab. The origin of the receptors is a human donor with classical Hodgkin lymphoma.

The V gene is TRBV28, the J gene TRBJ2-5, with D possibly TRBD2 on 5 matching bases. The J call may be mistaken, given a closer DNA end match to TRBJ2-7. Germline CDR1 is MDHEN and CDR2 is SYDVKM. This CDR3 has 13 amino acids. CDR3 sequence: CASSSRDAYEQYF. The DNA of the CDR3 is TGTGCCAGCAGTTCCCGGGATGCTTACGAGCAGTACTTC.

This chain uses TRBV2 with TRBJ1-5, with D unclear. The CDR3 is made up of 17 amino acids. The V and J ends lost 4 bases and 2 bases respectively, with 18 bases between them. Germline values: CDR1 SNHLY, CDR2 FYNNEI. CDR3: CASSGPRTGGGNQPQHF. CDR3 nucleotide sequence: TGTGCCAGCAGTGGTCCCAGGACGGGCGGGGGCAATCAGCCCCAGCATTTT.

By share, this clone ranks as medium-sized. This sequence joins TRBV7-9 and TRBJ1-1; no clear D. V was trimmed by 5 bases and J by 4 bases, leaving 14 bases between them. From germline, CDR1 is SEHNR and CDR2 FQNEAQ (reference sequence). This CDR3 region has 14 residues. The CDR3 region is CASSNSAPGTEAFF. CDR3 nucleotide sequence: TGTGCCAGCAGCAACAGCGCCCCGGGCACTGAAGCTTTCTTT.

This sequence joins TRBV5-1 and TRBJ2-7, with D unresolved. CDR1 SGHRS and CDR2 YFSETQ come from the germline V gene. V dropped 0 bases and J dropped 3 bases, with 7 bases sitting between them. The CDR3 consists of 13 residues. The CDR3 DNA sequence: TGCGCCAGCAGCTTGGGTGCCAACTACGAGCAGTACTTC. Its protein product is CASSLGANYEQYF.

The chain links TRBV5-4 to TRBJ2-4; D might be TRBD2 (5 bases). The germline gives CDR1 SGHNT, CDR2 YYREEE (reference sequence). The CDR3 has 14 amino acids. V was clipped by 4 bases and J by 7 bases, with 15 bases between them. CDR3 region: CASSVAGMGNIQYF. CDR3 nucleotide sequence: TGTGCCAGCAGCGTGGCCGGGATGGGGAACATTCAGTACTTC.

The V gene is TRBV19, the J gene TRBJ2-5; tentatively, D is TRBD2 (6 bases). The CDR3 is 14 amino acids. CDR1 and CDR2 from the germline V gene are LNHDA and SQIVND (reference sequence). With 3 bases removed from V and 5 bases from J, the gap between germline ends came to 13 bases. The CDR3 nucleotides read TGTGCCAGTAGTATTCCGGGGGTCCTCGAGACCCAGTACTTC. It codes for CASSIPGVLETQYF.

By sample fraction, this clone is medium-sized. V and J are TRBV28 and TRBJ1-5; D gene ambiguous. Trimming took 3 bases from V and 4 from J, leaving 16 bases between them. Germline V gene data show CDR1 as MDHEN and CDR2 as SYDVKM. The CDR3 extends over 16 amino acids. The CDR3 sequence: CASSFAQASRNQPQHF. As DNA, the CDR3 is TGTGCCAGCAGTTTCGCCCAAGCGTCCCGAAATCAGCCCCAGCATTTT.

V gene TRBV7-9 combines with J gene TRBJ1-2, with 7 positions matching TRBD1. Germline CDR1 and CDR2: SEHNR and FQNEAQ (reference sequence). Losses at the gene ends were 6 bases for V and 6 bases for J; bases not matched to a gene: 16. The CDR3 is made up of 16 amino acids. CDR3 residues: CASSFKQGSIINGYTF. The CDR3 coding sequence is TGTGCCAGCAGTTTTAAACAGGGGTCGATTATTAATGGCTACACCTTC.

The chain joins TRBV30 to TRBJ2-7; perhaps TRBD1 as D (5 bases). The length of the CDR3 is 11 residues. V was clipped by 2 bases and J by 4 bases, with 6 bases between them. Per germline, CDR1 GTSNPN and CDR2 SVGIG (reference sequence). Here the CDR3 DNA reads TGTGCCTGGAGTAGGGGTTACGAGCAGTACTTC. Protein: CAWSRGYEQYF.

The genes are TRBV13 and TRBJ1-6; 7 nucleotides line up with TRBD1. V gave up 6 bases and J gave up 2 bases; unmatched junction bases: 4. CDR3 size: 15 residues. Germline V gene sequence: CDR1 PRHDT, CDR2 FYEKMQ (reference sequence). The CDR3 sequence is CASSGGGPYNSPLHF. CDR3 DNA: TGTGCCAGCAGTGGAGGGGGCCCCTATAATTCACCCCTCCACTTT.

The chain uses TRBV29-1 and TRBJ1-1; perhaps TRBD1 as D (5 bases). Germline-derived CDR1 and CDR2 are SQVTM and ANQGSEA. The V gene lost 7 bases and the J gene lost 1 base, with 16 bases spanning the gap. The CDR3 loop spans 14 amino acids. CDR3 residues: CSAPLQGANTEAFF. Written as DNA, the CDR3 is TGCAGCGCCCCCCTTCAGGGCGCGAACACTGAAGCTTTCTTT.

By share, this clone ranks as medium-sized. This CDR3 reads CAWRVTGSYEQYF. DNA for the CDR3: TGTGCCTGGAGGGTGACAGGGTCCTACGAGCAGTACTTC. The V gene is TRBV30, the J gene TRBJ2-7; 7 bases are shared with TRBD1. The V gene's germline CDR1 is GTSNPN and CDR2 SVGIG (reference sequence). V shed 3 bases and J 1 base; nucleotides not matched to a gene: 3. This CDR3 spans 13 amino acids.

V usage is TRBV7-6 and J usage is TRBJ1-1; no clear D. In germline, CDR1 is SGHVS, CDR2 FNYEAQ. The CDR3 is 15 amino acids. Trimming left V 3 bases short and J 0 bases short, with 11 bases between. The CDR3 region is CASSFSASMNTEAFF. CDR3 in DNA: TGTGCCAGCAGCTTTAGCGCAAGCATGAACACTGAAGCTTTCTTT.

This chain uses TRBV19 with TRBJ2-6, with D perhaps matching TRBD1 (7 bases). CDR1 LNHDA and CDR2 SQIVND come from the germline V gene (reference sequence). The CDR3 spans 17 residues. Trimming removed 1 base from V and 1 base from J, with 11 bases in between. In DNA form, the CDR3 reads TGTGCCAGTAGTATAGTGCAGGGGGGTTCTGGGGCCAACGTCCTGACTTTC. Translation: CASSIVQGGSGANVLTF.

The chain carries TRBV2 and TRBJ2-7; 8 bases align to TRBD2. The CDR3 has 16 residues. V lost 4 bases, J lost 2 bases, and 10 bases stayed unmatched. Germline V gene sequence: CDR1 SNHLY, CDR2 FYNNEI. Here the CDR3 DNA reads TGTGCCAGCAGTGGTTTTATGGGACTAGAAGCCTACGAGCAGTACTTC. It codes for CASSGFMGLEAYEQYF.